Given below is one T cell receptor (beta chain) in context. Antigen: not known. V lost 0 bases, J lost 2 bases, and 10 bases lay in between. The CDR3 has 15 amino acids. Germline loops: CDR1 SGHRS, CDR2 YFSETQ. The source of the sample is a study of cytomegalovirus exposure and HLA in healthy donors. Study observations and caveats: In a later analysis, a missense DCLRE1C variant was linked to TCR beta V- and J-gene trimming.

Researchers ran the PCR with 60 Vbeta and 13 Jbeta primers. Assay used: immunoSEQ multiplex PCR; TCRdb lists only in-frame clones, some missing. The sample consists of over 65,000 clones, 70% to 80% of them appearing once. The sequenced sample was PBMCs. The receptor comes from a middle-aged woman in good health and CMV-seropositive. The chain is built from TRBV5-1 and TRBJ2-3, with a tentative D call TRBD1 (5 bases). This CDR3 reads CASSLGNRHTDTQYF. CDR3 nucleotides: TGCGCCAGCAGCTTGGGGAACAGGCACACAGATACGCAGTATTTT.